This T cell receptor (beta chain) was documented in a study of monozygotic twins with cystic fibrosis. Study details: With approximately 14 PCR cycles, barcoded libraries came from around 3 micrograms of fragmented DNA. Findings of the study overall: Monozygotic CF twin pairs shared significantly more nucleotide-identical clonotypes than unrelated CF individuals did.

Clones were sequenced by immunoSEQ multiplex PCR, and TCRdb holds only the in-frame ones, with some missing. The table has around 33,000 clones, approximately 84% seen once; the top ten hold roughly 1.5%. Losses at the gene ends were 2 bases for V and 2 bases for J; bases not matched to a gene: 6. The CDR3 consists of 16 residues. Germline CDR1 and CDR2: MNHNS and SASEGT. With respect to this clone: Its antigen is not known.

The receptor was derived from a girl aged 2-15 years with cystic fibrosis. V gene TRBV6-1 combines with J gene TRBJ1-2, with 9 positions matching TRBD1. Sequenced sample: blood. CDR3 coding DNA: TGTGCCAGCAGTGAAAGTCCCGGGACAGGGAACTATGGCTACACCTTC. Encoded protein: CASSESPGTGNYGYTF.